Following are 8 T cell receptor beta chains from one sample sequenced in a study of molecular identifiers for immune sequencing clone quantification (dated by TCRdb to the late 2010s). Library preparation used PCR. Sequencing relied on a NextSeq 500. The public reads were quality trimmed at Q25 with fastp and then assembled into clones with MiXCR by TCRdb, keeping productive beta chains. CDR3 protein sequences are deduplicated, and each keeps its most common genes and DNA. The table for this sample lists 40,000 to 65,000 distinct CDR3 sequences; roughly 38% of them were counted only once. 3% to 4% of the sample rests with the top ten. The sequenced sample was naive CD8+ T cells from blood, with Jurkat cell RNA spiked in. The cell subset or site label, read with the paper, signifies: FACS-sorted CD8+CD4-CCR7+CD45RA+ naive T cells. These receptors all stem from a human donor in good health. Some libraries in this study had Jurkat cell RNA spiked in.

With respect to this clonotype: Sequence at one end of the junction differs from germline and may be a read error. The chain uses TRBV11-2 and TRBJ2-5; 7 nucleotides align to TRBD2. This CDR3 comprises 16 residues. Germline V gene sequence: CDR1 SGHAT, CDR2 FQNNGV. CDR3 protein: CAGSLGGPSGQETQYF. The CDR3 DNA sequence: TGTGCCGGCAGCTTAGGAGGGCCTAGCGGCCAAGAGACCCAGTACTTC.

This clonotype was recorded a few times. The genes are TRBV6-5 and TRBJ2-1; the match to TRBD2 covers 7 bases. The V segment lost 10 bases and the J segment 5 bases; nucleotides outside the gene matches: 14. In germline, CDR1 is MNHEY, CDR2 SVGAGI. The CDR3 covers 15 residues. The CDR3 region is CATKILANPNNEQFF. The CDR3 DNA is TGTGCCACCAAAATACTAGCGAACCCTAACAATGAGCAGTTCTTC.

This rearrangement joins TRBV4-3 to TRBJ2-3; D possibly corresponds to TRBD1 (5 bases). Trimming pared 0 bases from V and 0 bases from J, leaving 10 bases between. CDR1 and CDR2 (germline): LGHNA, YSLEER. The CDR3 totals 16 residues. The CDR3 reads CASSQEPGPSTDTQYF. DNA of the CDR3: TGCGCCAGCAGCCAAGAACCAGGGCCTAGCACAGATACGCAGTATTTT.

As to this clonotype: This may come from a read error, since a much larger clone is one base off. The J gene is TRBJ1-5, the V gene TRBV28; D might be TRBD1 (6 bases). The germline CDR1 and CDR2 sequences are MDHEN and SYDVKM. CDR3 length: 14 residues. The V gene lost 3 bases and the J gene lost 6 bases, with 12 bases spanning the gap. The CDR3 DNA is TGTGCCAGCAGTTTCGACAGGCGCAGTCAGCCCCAGCATTTT. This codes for CASSFDRRSQPQHF.

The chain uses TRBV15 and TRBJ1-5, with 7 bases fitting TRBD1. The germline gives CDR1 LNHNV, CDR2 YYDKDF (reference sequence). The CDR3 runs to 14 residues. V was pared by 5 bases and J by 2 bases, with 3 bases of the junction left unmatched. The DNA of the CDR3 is TGTGCCACCAGCCTCCAGGGGGGCAATCAGCCCCAGCATTTT. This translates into CATSLQGGNQPQHF.

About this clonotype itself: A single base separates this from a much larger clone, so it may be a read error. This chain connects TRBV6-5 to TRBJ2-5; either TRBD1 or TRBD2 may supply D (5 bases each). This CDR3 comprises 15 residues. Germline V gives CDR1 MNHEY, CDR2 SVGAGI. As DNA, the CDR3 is TGTGCCAGCAGTTACGGGGGACCGTACCAAGTGACCCAGTACTTC. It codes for CASSYGGPYQVTQYF.

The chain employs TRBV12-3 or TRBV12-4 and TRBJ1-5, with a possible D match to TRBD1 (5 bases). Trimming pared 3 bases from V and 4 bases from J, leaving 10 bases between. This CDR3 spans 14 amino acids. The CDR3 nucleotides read TGTGCCAGCAGTTTGTGGGGGACTAATCAGCCCCAGCATTTT. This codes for CASSLWGTNQPQHF.

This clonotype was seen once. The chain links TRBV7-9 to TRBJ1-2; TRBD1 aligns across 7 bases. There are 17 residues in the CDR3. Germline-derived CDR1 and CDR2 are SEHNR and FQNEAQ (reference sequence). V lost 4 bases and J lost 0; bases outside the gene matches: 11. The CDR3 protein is CASSSPGQKLANYGYTF. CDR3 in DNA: TGTGCCAGCAGCTCTCCGGGACAGAAGTTAGCTAACTATGGCTACACCTTC. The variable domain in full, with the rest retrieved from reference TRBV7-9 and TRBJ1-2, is DTGVSQNPRHKITKRGQNVTFRCDPISEHNRLYWYRQTLGQGPEFLTYFQNEAQLEKSRLLSDRFSAERPKGSFSTLEIQRTEQGDSAMYLCASSSPGQKLANYGYTFGSGTRLTVV.